A selection of T cell receptor beta chains follows, all from one sample in a study of graft-versus-host responses after intestinal transplantation. Profiling relied on immunoSEQ multiplex PCR, and the TCRdb table lists in-frame clones only, not all of them. The repertoire holds about 110,000 clones, 85% to 95% seen once, with around 1% in the top ten. No cognate antigen is known for these TCRs. Sequenced material: unstimulated CD8+ T cells sorted from spleen or lymph node cells, taken before transplant. The receptors derive from a human donor who was the organ donor for an intestinal transplant. CDR3s leave out the opening cysteine and the closing phenylalanine or tryptophan. Fields, in order: J gene, CDR3 length, clone size, V gene, CDR3 protein. Clone size is given for some rows only: seen once, a few or many times, or a class if the clone is expanded.

TRBJ1-4 | 14 | once | TRBV5-8 | ASRDPSGGTNEKLF
TRBJ2-1 | 14 | . | TRBV10-3 | AISELFILRGNEQF
TRBJ1-5 | 14 | . | TRBV19 | ASSMGGVGTNQPQH
TRBJ2-7 | 12 | . | TRBV6-5 | ASSPLPLQGVQY
TRBJ2-1 | 13 | once | TRBV4-3 | ASSQDFGTFNEQF
TRBJ2-1 | 12 | . | TRBV2 | ASTRTGTDNEQF
TRBJ2-1 | 13 | . | TRBV6-1 | ASGPTGGAGNEQF
TRBJ2-1 | 12 | . | TRBV27 | ASSLTGQGNEQF
TRBJ2-5 | 14 | . | TRBV13 | ASSRRVAGGRETQY
TRBJ1-4 | 15 | . | TRBV7-8 | ASSPTGGQAPNEKLF
TRBJ2-5 | 14 | . | TRBV4-1 | ASSQQIAGDVETQY
TRBJ2-7 | 12 | . | TRBV11-2 | ASSPDPSGYEQY
TRBJ1-1 | 12 | . | TRBV19 | ASRGSGVNTEAF
TRBJ1-1 | 11 | . | TRBV28 | ASSPTGYTEAF
TRBJ1-1 | 11 | . | TRBV28 | ASSFRVNTEAF
TRBJ2-7 | 12 | . | TRBV6-1 | ASRDTRTSYEQY
. | 13 | . | TRBV7-9 | ASSSPGPDPYEQY
TRBJ2-7 | 13 | . | TRBV28 | ASSSGQGVAHEQY
TRBJ2-1 | 11 | . | TRBV27 | ASSLRGPPEQF
TRBJ2-5 | 10 | . | TRBV27 | ASSGHKETQY
TRBJ1-2 | 12 | few | TRBV4-3 | ASSQDRQVYGYT
TRBJ2-7 | 15 | once | TRBV27 | ASSPRRTSGTSYEQY
TRBJ2-1 | 11 | . | TRBV30 | AWSSGTNNEQF
TRBJ2-2 | 16 | . | TRBV7-2 | ASSYPTSGVRNTGELF
TRBJ2-3 | 16 | . | TRBV5-1 | ASSIWALAGGLEDTQY
TRBJ2-2 | 14 | . | TRBV18 | ASSPPRTGVSGELF
TRBJ1-5 | 11 | . | TRBV28 | ASSLGGVQPQH
TRBJ2-7 | 13 | few | TRBV7-9 | ASSRSGSVAYEQY
TRBJ2-7 | 12 | . | TRBV7-8 | ASSAGTGRYEQY
TRBJ2-2 | 9 | . | TRBV19 | ASSIDVRLF
TRBJ1-2 | 11 | . | TRBV5-4 | ASSSGQGYGYT
TRBJ2-6 | 15 | . | TRBV27 | ASSLARPISGANVLT
TRBJ2-3 | 15 | . | TRBV5-4 | ASSLATEPTLTDTQY
TRBJ2-2 | 14 | . | TRBV9 | ASSGAGMENTGELF
TRBJ2-7 | 11 | once | TRBV28 | ASSPGATVGQY
TRBJ2-2 | 11 | . | TRBV29-1 | SVGGPVTGELF
TRBJ2-7 | 11 | . | TRBV5-4 | ASSLAPGYEQY
TRBJ2-1 | 10 | . | TRBV5-6 | ASSLDLNEQF
TRBJ2-7 | 11 | . | TRBV6-5 | ASSYSSGWEQY
TRBJ2-5 | 15 | . | TRBV4-2 | ASSQDPQQGWGETQY
TRBJ2-3 | 15 | . | TRBV28 | ASSSGLAVTVVDTQY